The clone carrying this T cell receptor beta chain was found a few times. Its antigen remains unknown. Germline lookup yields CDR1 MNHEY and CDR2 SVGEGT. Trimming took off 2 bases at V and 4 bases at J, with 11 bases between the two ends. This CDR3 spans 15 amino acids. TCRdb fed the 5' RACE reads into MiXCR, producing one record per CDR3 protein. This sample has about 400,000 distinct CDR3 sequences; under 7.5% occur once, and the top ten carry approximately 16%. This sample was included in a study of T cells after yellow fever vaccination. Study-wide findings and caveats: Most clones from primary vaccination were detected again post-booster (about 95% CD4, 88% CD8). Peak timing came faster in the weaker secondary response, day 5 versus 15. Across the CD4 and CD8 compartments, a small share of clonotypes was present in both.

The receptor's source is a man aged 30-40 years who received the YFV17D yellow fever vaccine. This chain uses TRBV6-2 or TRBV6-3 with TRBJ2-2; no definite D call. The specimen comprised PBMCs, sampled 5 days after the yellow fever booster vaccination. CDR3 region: CASSYVQTATGELFF. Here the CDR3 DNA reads TGTGCCAGCAGTTACGTCCAGACCGCCACCGGGGAGCTGTTTTTT.